The next 29 T cell receptor beta chains were all read from a single sample in a study of shared clonotypes between healthy human individuals. The table came from immunoSEQ multiplex PCR; TCRdb's copy has only in-frame clones and leaves some out. The data show millions of clones, with around 94% seen just once and roughly 0.14% held by the top ten. The source material was naive CD4+ T cells sorted from blood. Subset specified: CD45RA+ positively selected. All receptors come from a man aged 18-30 years in good health.

J is TRBJ1-2 and V is TRBV6-5; 9 bases line up with TRBD1. Germline loops: CDR1 MNHEY, CDR2 SVGAGI. This CDR3 spans 13 amino acids. The trim removed 5 bases at V and 6 bases at J, leaving 4 bases unmatched. The CDR3 region has the DNA TGTGCCAGCAGTACCGGACAGGGGCATGGCTACACCTTC. Amino acid sequence: CASSTGQGHGYTF.

The V and J genes are TRBV7-2 and TRBJ2-5; D unclear. Trimming stripped 7 bases from V and 5 bases from J, with 14 bases between. CDR3 length: 13 amino acids. Germline V gene lookup returns CDR1 SGHTA and CDR2 FQGNSA. The CDR3 region has the DNA TGTGCCAGCACAAGGAAGCCTCGGGAGACCCAGTACTTC. Translation: CASTRKPRETQYF.

Notes on this clone: This may arise from a read error, as a much more abundant clone is one base away. The sample carries other DNA sequences with the same CDR3. The chain recombines TRBV7-2 with TRBJ2-5; no definite D call. The J call may be faulty, since TRBJ2-7 better matches the DNA end. The CDR3 extends over 11 amino acids. Germline V gene lookup returns CDR1 SGHTA and CDR2 FQGNSA. The CDR3, as DNA: TGTGCCAGCAGCACTTCCTACGAGCAGTACTTC. This gives the protein CASSTSYEQYF.

The genes are TRBV11-2 and TRBJ2-7; TRBD2 agrees at 13 bases. Looked up from germline, CDR1 is SGHAT and CDR2 is FQNNGV. There are 15 residues in the CDR3. V lost 5 bases and J lost 2; bases outside the gene matches: 3. The CDR3 region is CASSQGTSGTYEQYF. The CDR3 nucleotides read TGTGCCAGCAGCCAGGGGACTAGCGGGACCTACGAGCAGTACTTC.

V is TRBV30 and J is TRBJ2-5; tentative D call: TRBD2 (7 bases). Trimming shortened V by 3 bases and J by 2 bases, and 13 bases separated the two germline ends. The CDR3 length is 14 residues. CDR1 and CDR2 from the germline V gene are GTSNPN and SVGIG (reference sequence). The DNA for the CDR3 is TGTGCCTGGAGGGGGGGGACAAAACAAGAGACCCAGTACTTC. Translated: CAWRGGTKQETQYF. Looking up the rest from reference TRBV30 and TRBJ2-5 gives the full variable domain: SQTIHQWPATLVQPVGSPLSLECTVEGTSNPNLYWYRQAAGRGLQLLFYSVGIGQISSEVPQNLSASRPQDRQFILSSKKLLLSDSGFYLCAWRGGTKQETQYFGPGTRLLVL.

This clone showed up just a few times. The genes are TRBV6-1 and TRBJ1-5; no reliable D call. This CDR3 is 13 amino acids long. V was trimmed by 4 bases and J by 4 bases, leaving 8 bases between them. CDR1 MNHNS and CDR2 SASEGT come from the germline V gene. DNA for the CDR3: TGTGCCAGCAGTGTCGAGGAAAATCAGCCCCAGCATTTT. Amino acids: CASSVEENQPQHF.

This CDR3 reads CASSFQAGVETGELFF. In nucleotides, the CDR3 is TGTGCCAGCAGCTTCCAAGCGGGAGTAGAGACCGGGGAGCTGTTTTTT. The V gene is TRBV7-2, the J gene TRBJ2-2, with TRBD2 matching 8 bases. Losses at the gene ends were 3 bases for V and 5 bases for J; bases not matched to a gene: 8. The CDR3 is made up of 16 amino acids. Germline V gene data show CDR1 as SGHTA and CDR2 as FQGNSA.

The chain has TRBV30 and TRBJ1-1; no definite D call. The CDR3 runs to 13 residues. V gave up 2 bases and J gave up 5 bases, with 12 bases separating them. Germline V gene sequence: CDR1 GTSNPN, CDR2 SVGIG (reference sequence). The CDR3 DNA sequence: TGTGCCTGGAGTCTTAACAGCCGGACTGAAGCTTTCTTT. As protein: CAWSLNSRTEAFF.

The table lists this clone with a count of one. The chain is built from TRBV5-5 and TRBJ1-4; 9 bases match TRBD1. CDR1 SGHKS and CDR2 YYEKEE come from the germline V gene (reference sequence). This CDR3 comprises 15 residues. With 5 bases clipped from V and 8 bases from J, the junction kept 10 bases outside the gene matches. In nucleotides, the CDR3 is TGTGCCAGCAGTTGGACCGGGACAGGGCCCGAAAAACTGTTTTTT. Translating gives CASSWTGTGPEKLFF.

In this sample, this clone turned up a few times. This chain connects TRBV15 to TRBJ1-5, with TRBD1 as a possible D gene (5 bases). Per germline, CDR1 LNHNV and CDR2 YYDKDF (reference sequence). V dropped 7 bases and J dropped 0 bases, with 10 bases sitting between them. CDR3 size: 14 residues. As DNA, the CDR3 is TGTGCCACCACCCCAGGGCTTAGCAATCAGCCCCAGCATTTT. As protein: CATTPGLSNQPQHF.

The chain has TRBV30 and TRBJ2-6; D is ambiguous. The ends were cut back, 1 base at V and 2 bases at J, with 3 bases in the middle. This CDR3 has 13 residues. The germline V gene encodes CDR1 GTSNPN and CDR2 SVGIG (reference sequence). The CDR3 is CAWSEAGANVLTF. Written as DNA, the CDR3 is TGTGCCTGGAGTGAGGCTGGGGCCAACGTCCTGACTTTC.

The chain is built from TRBV5-1 and TRBJ2-3; 8 bases match TRBD2. The junction had 4 bases not matched to a gene; V was cut back by 4 bases and J by 0 bases. Germline values: CDR1 SGHRS, CDR2 YFSETQ. CDR3 length equals 15 residues. The CDR3 DNA follows: TGCGCCAGCAGCCAATCTAGCGGGAGCACAGATACGCAGTATTTT. It is translated as CASSQSSGSTDTQYF.

The CDR3 is CASGRYQETQYF. In nucleotides, the CDR3 is TGTGCCAGCGGCCGCTATCAAGAGACCCAGTACTTC. V gene TRBV7-2 combines with J gene TRBJ2-5, with no clear D. V lost 8 bases and J 2 bases, leaving 9 bases between the germline ends. Germline CDR1 reads SGHTA; CDR2 reads FQGNSA. This CDR3 region has 12 residues.

This clone was detected a few times. The chain has TRBV19 and TRBJ1-6; D gene unclear. V was trimmed by 5 bases and J by 8 bases, leaving 7 bases between them. The germline gives CDR1 LNHDA, CDR2 SQIVND (reference sequence). The CDR3 has 12 residues. This chain's CDR3 is CASSLFDSPLHF. The CDR3 DNA follows: TGTGCCAGTAGTCTATTCGATTCACCCCTCCACTTT.

The rearrangement links TRBV9 to TRBJ2-2; D might be TRBD2 (6 bases). The CDR3 length is 15 residues. V was cut by 0 bases and J by 7 bases, with 13 bases left in between. Looked up from germline, CDR1 is SGDLS and CDR2 is YYNGEE. The CDR3 bases are TGTGCCAGCAGCGTAGTTGCGGGATTGGACGGGGAGCTGTTTTTT. Protein product: CASSVVAGLDGELFF.

This rearrangement joins TRBV4-3 to TRBJ1-6, with D hard to call. V lost 4 bases and J 0 bases, leaving 10 bases between the germline ends. There are 16 residues in the CDR3. The V gene's germline CDR1 is LGHNA and CDR2 YSLEER. The CDR3 region has the DNA TGCGCCAGCAGCCGAGACCCGAGCTCCTATAATTCACCCCTCCACTTT. This encodes CASSRDPSSYNSPLHF.

The chain carries TRBV11-2 and TRBJ2-4; 11 nucleotides line up with TRBD2. The CDR3 is made up of 15 amino acids. The germline V gene encodes CDR1 SGHAT and CDR2 FQNNGV. The V gene end was trimmed by 1 base and the J gene end by 6 bases; junction bases not matched to a gene: 2. CDR3 nucleotides: TGTGCCAGCAGCTTAGGCCTAGCGGGAGGAAACATTCAGTACTTC. It codes for CASSLGLAGGNIQYF.

The chain links TRBV6-4 to TRBJ1-5; no reliable D call. The CDR3 is 15 amino acids. V lost 3 bases and J lost 1, with 10 bases in between. The germline gives CDR1 MRHNA, CDR2 SNTAGT. CDR3 loop: CASSESHGSNQPQHF. The CDR3 DNA reads as TGTGCCAGCAGTGAATCCCATGGAAGCAATCAGCCCCAGCATTTT.

This chain uses TRBV29-1 with TRBJ1-5; unclear D gene. The germline V and J ends were trimmed by 5 bases and 1 base, with 12 bases remaining between them. This CDR3 is built from 14 residues. From germline, CDR1 is SQVTM and CDR2 ANQGSEA. The CDR3 here is CSVSTALSNQPQHF. The DNA for the CDR3 is TGCAGCGTTAGTACGGCTCTGAGCAATCAGCCCCAGCATTTT.

The chain joins TRBV4-3 to TRBJ2-7; perhaps TRBD1 as D (8 bases). This CDR3 spans 11 amino acids. Germline V gene sequence: CDR1 LGHNA, CDR2 YSLEER. Trimming took 10 bases from V and 11 from J, leaving 18 bases between them. CDR3 coding DNA: TGCGCCAACAGGGGGGGGAGAGGGGAGTACTTC. Its protein is CANRGGRGEYF.

The J gene is TRBJ2-7, the V gene TRBV4-3; 8 nucleotides line up with TRBD2. CDR1 and CDR2 (germline): LGHNA, YSLEER. V lost 4 bases, J lost 0 bases, and 5 bases stayed unmatched. The CDR3 has 15 amino acids. For the CDR3, the DNA is TGCGCCAGCAGCCTGAAGCGGGAGAGCTCCTACGAGCAGTACTTC. It yields the protein CASSLKRESSYEQYF.

The chain couples TRBV5-6 to TRBJ2-2, with D possibly TRBD1 on 6 matching bases. Germline assignment: CDR1 SGHDT and CDR2 YYEEEE. This CDR3 is 16 amino acids long. The V gene lost 1 base and the J gene lost 6 bases, with 16 bases spanning the gap. The CDR3 is CASSLQGTSPSGELFF. The CDR3 DNA sequence: TGTGCCAGCAGCTTGCAGGGGACCTCCCCTTCCGGGGAGCTGTTTTTT.

V gene TRBV7-3 combines with J gene TRBJ2-5, with 7 positions matching TRBD2. V was clipped by 3 bases and J by 5 bases; unmatched bases: 3. CDR3 length: 13 residues. From germline, CDR1 is SGHTA and CDR2 FQGTGA. CDR3: CASSLWEGETQYF. The CDR3 coding sequence is TGTGCCAGCAGCTTGTGGGAGGGCGAGACCCAGTACTTC.

On this clone itself: The sample contains more than one DNA sequence encoding this CDR3. This chain connects TRBV10-3 to TRBJ2-7, with no clear D. Germline V gene lookup returns CDR1 ENHRY and CDR2 SYGVKD. Trimming stripped 0 bases from V and 7 bases from J, with 4 bases between. This CDR3 spans 11 amino acids. CDR3 DNA: TGTGCCATCAGTGAGTCTAGGGAGCAGTACTTC. This encodes CAISESREQYF.

The gene calls are TRBV9 and TRBJ2-1; tentative D call: TRBD2 (6 bases). Germline values: CDR1 SGDLS, CDR2 YYNGEE. The CDR3 covers 15 residues. The V gene lost 4 bases and the J gene lost 0 bases, with 11 bases spanning the gap. The CDR3 DNA follows: TGTGCCAGCAGCAGAGCGGGTCTCTCCTACAATGAGCAGTTCTTC. Encoded protein: CASSRAGLSYNEQFF.

The gene calls are TRBV4-3 and TRBJ2-7, with D unresolved. The CDR3 has 13 amino acids. The germline V gene has CDR1 LGHNA and CDR2 YSLEER. V was cut by 0 bases and J by 3 bases, with 6 bases left in between. CDR3 sequence: CASSQDRLYEQYF. CDR3 nucleotide sequence: TGCGCCAGCAGCCAAGATCGCCTCTACGAGCAGTACTTC.

The V call is TRBV18, the J call TRBJ2-1; D is perhaps TRBD1 (5 bases). The CDR3 totals 12 residues. With 3 bases removed from V and 13 bases from J, the gap between germline ends came to 13 bases. Germline V gives CDR1 KGHSH, CDR2 LQKENI. The CDR3, as DNA: TGTGCCAGCTCACCCCTAGGGGATCGTCAGTTCTTC. Translating gives CASSPLGDRQFF.

The gene calls are TRBV2 and TRBJ1-1; perhaps TRBD1 as D (6 bases). V lost 4 bases to trimming and J lost 6 bases, with 18 bases between them. The CDR3 covers 15 residues. The germline V gene has CDR1 SNHLY and CDR2 FYNNEI. CDR3 residues: CASSGDRPSVPEAFF. The CDR3 DNA reads as TGTGCCAGCAGTGGCGACAGGCCAAGTGTCCCTGAAGCTTTCTTT.

The table lists this clone with a count of one. The chain has TRBV4-3 and TRBJ2-4; tentatively, D is TRBD1 (5 bases). This CDR3 is 17 amino acids long. Germline values: CDR1 LGHNA, CDR2 YSLEER. Trimming shortened V by 0 bases and J by 0 bases, and 12 bases separated the two germline ends. The CDR3 is CASSQELDTLAKNIQYF. CDR3 in DNA: TGCGCCAGCAGCCAAGAGTTGGACACCTTAGCCAAAAACATTCAGTACTTC.